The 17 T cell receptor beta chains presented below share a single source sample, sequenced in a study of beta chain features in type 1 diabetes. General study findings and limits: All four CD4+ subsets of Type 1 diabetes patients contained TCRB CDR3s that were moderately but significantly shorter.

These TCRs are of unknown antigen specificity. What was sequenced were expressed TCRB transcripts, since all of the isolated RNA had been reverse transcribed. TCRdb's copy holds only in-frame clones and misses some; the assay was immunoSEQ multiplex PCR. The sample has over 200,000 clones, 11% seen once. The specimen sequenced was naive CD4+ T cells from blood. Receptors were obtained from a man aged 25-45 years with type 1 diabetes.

The CDR3 spells CASSRNSTGGYEQYF. The CDR3 bases are TGTGCCAGCAGCCGGAATTCGACAGGGGGCTACGAGCAGTACTTC. The chain employs TRBV14 and TRBJ2-7; 9 bases match TRBD1. The CDR3 has 15 amino acids. Trimming at V came to 4 bases and at J to 3 bases, leaving 7 bases not matched to a gene. Germline V gene sequence: CDR1 SGHDN, CDR2 FVKESK.

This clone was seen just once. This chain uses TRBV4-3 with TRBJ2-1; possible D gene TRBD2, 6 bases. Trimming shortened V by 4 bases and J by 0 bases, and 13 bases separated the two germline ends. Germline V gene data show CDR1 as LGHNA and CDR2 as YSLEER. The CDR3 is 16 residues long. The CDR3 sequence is CASSPEGGSSYNEQFF. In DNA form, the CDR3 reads TGCGCCAGCAGCCCGGAGGGCGGTAGCTCCTACAATGAGCAGTTCTTC.

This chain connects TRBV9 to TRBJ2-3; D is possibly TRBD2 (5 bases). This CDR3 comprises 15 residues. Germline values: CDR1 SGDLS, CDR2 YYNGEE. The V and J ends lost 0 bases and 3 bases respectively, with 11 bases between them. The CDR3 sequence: CASSVVPGITDTQYF. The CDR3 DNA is TGTGCCAGCAGCGTAGTTCCGGGGATTACAGATACGCAGTATTTT.

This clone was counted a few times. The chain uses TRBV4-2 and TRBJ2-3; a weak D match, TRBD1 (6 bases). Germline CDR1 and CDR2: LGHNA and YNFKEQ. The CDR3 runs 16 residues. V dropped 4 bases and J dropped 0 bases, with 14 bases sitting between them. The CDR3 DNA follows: TGTGCCAGCAGCCCCGGGACAAGGGGGAGCACAGATACGCAGTATTTT. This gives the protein CASSPGTRGSTDTQYF.

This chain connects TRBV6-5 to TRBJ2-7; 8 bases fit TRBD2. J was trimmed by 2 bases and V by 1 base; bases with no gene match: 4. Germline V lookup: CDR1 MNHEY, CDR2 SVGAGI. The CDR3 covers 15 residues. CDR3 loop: CASSYYSGVAYEQYF. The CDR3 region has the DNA TGTGCCAGCAGTTACTATAGCGGGGTTGCCTACGAGCAGTACTTC.

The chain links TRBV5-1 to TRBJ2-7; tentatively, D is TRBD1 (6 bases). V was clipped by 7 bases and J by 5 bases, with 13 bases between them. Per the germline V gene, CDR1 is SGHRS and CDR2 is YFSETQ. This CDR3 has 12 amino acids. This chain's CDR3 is CASASSGDEQYF. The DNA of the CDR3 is TGCGCCAGCGCATCCTCAGGGGACGAGCAGTACTTC. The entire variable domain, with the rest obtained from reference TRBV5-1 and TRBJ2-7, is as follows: KAGVTQTPRYLIKTRGQQVTLSCSPISGHRSVSWYQQTPGQGLQFLFEYFSETQRNKGNFPGRFSGRQFSNSRSEMNVSTLELGDSALYLCASASSGDEQYFGPGTRLTVT.

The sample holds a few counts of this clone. The CDR3 DNA follows: TGTGCCATCAGTGAAGTCCACACCGATACGCAGTATTTT. Residues: CAISEVHTDTQYF. The V and J genes are TRBV10-3 and TRBJ2-3; D gene ambiguous. Germline V CDR1 and CDR2: ENHRY, SYGVKD. The CDR3 loop spans 13 amino acids. V lost 3 bases and J lost 6, with 10 bases in between.

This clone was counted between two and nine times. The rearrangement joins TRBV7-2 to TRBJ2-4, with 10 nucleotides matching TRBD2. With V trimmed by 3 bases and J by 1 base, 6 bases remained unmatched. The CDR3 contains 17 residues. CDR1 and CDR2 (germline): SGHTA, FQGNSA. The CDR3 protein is CASSFRGSGGAKNIQYF. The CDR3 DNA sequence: TGTGCCAGCAGCTTCAGGGGTAGCGGGGGGGCCAAAAACATTCAGTACTTC.

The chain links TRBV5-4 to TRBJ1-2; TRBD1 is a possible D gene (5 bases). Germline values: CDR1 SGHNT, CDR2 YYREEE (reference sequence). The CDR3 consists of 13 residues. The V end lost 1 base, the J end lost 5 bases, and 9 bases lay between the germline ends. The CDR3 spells CASSLLEGYGYTF. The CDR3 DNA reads TGTGCCAGCAGCTTGCTGGAGGGGTATGGCTACACCTTC.

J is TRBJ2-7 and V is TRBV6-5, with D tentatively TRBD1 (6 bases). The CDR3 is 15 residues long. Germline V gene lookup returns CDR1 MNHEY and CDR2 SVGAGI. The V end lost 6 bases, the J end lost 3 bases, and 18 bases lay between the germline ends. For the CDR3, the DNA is TGTGCCAGCAGAAGACGATTAGACAGGCTCTACGAGCAGTACTTC. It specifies CASRRRLDRLYEQYF.

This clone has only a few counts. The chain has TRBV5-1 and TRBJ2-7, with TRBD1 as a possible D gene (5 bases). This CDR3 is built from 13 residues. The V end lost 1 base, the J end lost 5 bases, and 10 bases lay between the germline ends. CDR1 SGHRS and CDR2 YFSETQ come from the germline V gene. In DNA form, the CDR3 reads TGCGCCAGCAGCTTGACAGGCGTAGACGAGCAGTACTTC. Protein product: CASSLTGVDEQYF.

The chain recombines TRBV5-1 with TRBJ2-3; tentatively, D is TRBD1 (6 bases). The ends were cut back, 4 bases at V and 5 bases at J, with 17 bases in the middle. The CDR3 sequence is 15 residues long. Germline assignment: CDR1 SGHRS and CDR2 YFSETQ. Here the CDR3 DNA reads TGCGCCAGCAGCACCCAGCCAGGGGATGGAGATACGCAGTATTTT. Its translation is CASSTQPGDGDTQYF.

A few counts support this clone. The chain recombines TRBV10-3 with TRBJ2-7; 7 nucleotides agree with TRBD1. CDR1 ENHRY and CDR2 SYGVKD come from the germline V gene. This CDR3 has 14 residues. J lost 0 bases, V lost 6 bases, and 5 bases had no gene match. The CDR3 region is CAIRGQSSSYEQYF. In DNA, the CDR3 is TGTGCCATCAGGGGACAGTCATCCTCCTACGAGCAGTACTTC.

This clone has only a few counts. This chain's CDR3 is CASSSDGVNGYTF. Here the CDR3 DNA reads TGTGCCAGTAGTAGCGACGGAGTCAATGGCTACACCTTC. The chain is built from TRBV19 and TRBJ1-2, with D unclear. CDR3 length: 13 residues. The V gene's germline CDR1 is LNHDA and CDR2 SQIVND (reference sequence). Trimming took off 4 bases at V and 6 bases at J, with 12 bases between the two ends.

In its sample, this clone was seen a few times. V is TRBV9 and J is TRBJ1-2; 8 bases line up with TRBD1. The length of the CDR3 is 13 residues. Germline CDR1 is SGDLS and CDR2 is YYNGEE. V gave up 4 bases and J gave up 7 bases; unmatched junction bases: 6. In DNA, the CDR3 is TGTGCCAGCAGCTCGGACAGGGACGGTGGCTACACCTTC. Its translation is CASSSDRDGGYTF.

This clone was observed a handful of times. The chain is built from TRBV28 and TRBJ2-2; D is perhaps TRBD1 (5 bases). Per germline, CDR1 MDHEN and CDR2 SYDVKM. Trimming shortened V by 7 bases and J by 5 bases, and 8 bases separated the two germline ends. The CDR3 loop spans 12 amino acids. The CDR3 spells CASTKGTGELFF. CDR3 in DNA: TGTGCCAGCACGAAGGGGACCGGGGAGCTGTTTTTT. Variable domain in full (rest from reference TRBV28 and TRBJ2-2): DVKVTQSSRYLVKRTGEKVFLECVQDMDHENMFWYRQDPGLGLRLIYFSYDVKMKEKGDIPEGYSVSREKKERFSLILESASTNQTSMYLCASTKGTGELFFGEGSRLTVL.

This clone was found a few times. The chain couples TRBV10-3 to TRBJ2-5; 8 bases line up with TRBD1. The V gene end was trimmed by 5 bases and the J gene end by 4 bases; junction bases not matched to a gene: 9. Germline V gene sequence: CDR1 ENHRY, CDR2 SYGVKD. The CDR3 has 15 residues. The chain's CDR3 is CAISHATDRAETQYF. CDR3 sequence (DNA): TGTGCCATCAGTCATGCGACGGACAGGGCAGAGACCCAGTACTTC.